A selection of T cell receptor beta chains follows, all from one sample in a study of blood T cell repertoires in COVID-19. Profiling relied on immunoSEQ multiplex PCR, and the TCRdb table lists in-frame clones only, not all of them. The table records some 240,000 clones, 80% to 85% of them present only once. Sequenced sample: peripheral blood. These receptors originate from a woman aged 60 to 75 with active or convalescent COVID-19. The CDR3 runs from the conserved cysteine through the conserved F or W. The D gene is left open where the match is weak. The size field is filled for only some rows; it gives once, few, many or a size class.

TRBJ2-6,TRBV21-1,NA,NA,CASTSPRGRSSGANVLTF,TGTGCCAGCACCTCACCCAGGGGAAGATCATCTGGGGCCAACGTCCTGACTTTC
TRBJ2-7,TRBV6-6,TRBD2,NA,CASSVRLAGAPGEQYF,TGTGCCAGCAGTGTCCGACTAGCGGGGGCCCCTGGCGAGCAGTACTTC
TRBJ1-1,TRBV9,TRBD1,NA,CASSAGTGLFEAFF,TGTGCCAGCAGCGCCGGGACAGGGCTGTTTGAAGCTTTCTTT
TRBJ1-1,TRBV3-1/TRBV3-2,TRBD1,once,CASSPFQGALNTEAFF,TGTGCCAGCAGCCCATTCCAGGGGGCGTTGAACACTGAAGCTTTCTTT
TRBJ1-3,TRBV6-2/TRBV6-3,NA,NA,CASSTNRASGNTIYF,TGTGCCAGCAGTACTAACAGGGCGTCGGGAAACACCATATATTTT
TRBJ1-4,TRBV2,NA,once,CASRPGMATNEKLFF,TGTGCCAGCAGACCAGGGATGGCAACTAATGAAAAACTGTTTTTT
TRBJ2-2,TRBV30,NA,NA,CAWNRETGELFF,TGTGCCTGGAACAGGGAGACCGGGGAGCTGTTTTTT
TRBJ1-2,TRBV7-2,NA,NA,CASSLLYGYTF,TGTGCCAGCAGCCTCTTATATGGCTACACCTTC
TRBJ1-4,TRBV2,TRBD1,NA,CASSPGTVYEKLFF,TGTGCCAGCTCCCCCGGGACAGTCTATGAAAAACTGTTTTTT
TRBJ1-4,TRBV5-1,NA,NA,CASSLDQNEKLFF,TGCGCCAGCAGCTTGGATCAGAATGAAAAACTGTTTTTT
TRBJ1-4,TRBV5-1,NA,NA,CASSLESGDEKLFF,TGCGCCAGCAGCTTGGAGTCAGGGGATGAAAAACTGTTTTTT
TRBJ1-4,TRBV5-1,NA,few,CASSYKGQEKLFF,TGCGCCAGCAGCTATAAGGGACAAGAAAAACTGTTTTTT
TRBJ1-2,TRBV2,TRBD1,NA,CASSAGQGRYYGYTF,TGTGCCAGCAGTGCCGGACAGGGGCGCTACTATGGCTACACCTTC
TRBJ2-5,TRBV6-2/TRBV6-3,TRBD1,NA,CASSWAGGSGETQYF,TGTGCCAGCAGTTGGGCAGGGGGCTCGGGAGAGACCCAGTACTTC
TRBJ1-6,TRBV19,NA,NA,CASSWDFGNSPLHF,TGTGCCAGTAGTTGGGACTTTGGTAATTCACCCCTCCACTTT
TRBJ2-1,TRBV6-5,TRBD2,NA,CASSRSGVGNEQFF,TGTGCCAGCAGTCGTAGCGGGGTTGGGAATGAGCAGTTCTTC
TRBJ2-1,TRBV24-1,TRBD2,NA,CATSDGGGPSYNEQFF,TGTGCCACCAGTGATGGCGGGGGTCCGTCCTACAATGAGCAGTTCTTC
TRBJ2-7,TRBV19,TRBD1,NA,CASTPGQGSYEQYF,TGTGCCAGTACCCCGGGACAGGGTTCCTACGAGCAGTACTTC